This T cell receptor (beta chain) was captured by sequencing in a study of shared clonotypes between healthy human individuals. Overall study: For every donor, three CD4 naive, three CD4 memory, two CD8 naive and one CD8 memory plates were used. Broader study findings: Only blood was sampled, and tissue TCR repertoires likely differ from blood ones. Generation probabilities of non-shared clonotypes were lower (relative to those shared by all four donors).

The data were produced by immunoSEQ multiplex PCR, yet TCRdb's version contains in-frame clones alone and is incomplete. This sample has some 1.5 million clones, with around 98% found just once. As for this clone: Its cognate antigen is unknown.

The CDR3 extends over 12 amino acids. The germline V gene encodes CDR1 SGHTS and CDR2 YDEGEE. The V and J ends lost 0 bases and 6 bases respectively, with 5 bases between them. This TCR came from a man in his thirties or forties in good health. The chain couples TRBV5-8 to TRBJ2-3; D remains unclear. The sequencing input was naive CD4+ T cells sorted from blood. As for subset: CD45RA+ positively selected. The DNA of the CDR3 is TGTGCCAGCAGCTTGGGCCGGGATACGCAGTATTTT. This encodes CASSLGRDTQYF.